The following is a TCR beta chain sequence with its context. Its antigen is unidentified. The data were obtained in a study of cytotoxic CD8 clonotypes in ibrutinib-treated CLL. Across the whole study: Mean productive templates were under 270,000; mean productive rearrangements were around 86,000. Study-wide findings and caveats: Treatment saw public clonotypes, which were uncommon, either contract or stay stable.

Per the germline V gene, CDR1 is SEHNR and CDR2 is FQNEAQ (reference sequence). The CDR3 length is 12 residues. V was cut by 5 bases and J by 5 bases, with 7 bases left in between. Generated by immunoSEQ multiplex PCR, the TCRdb table keeps only in-frame clones and is missing some. The sample has a few hundred thousand clones; roughly 85% are singletons. Extraction of roughly 2 micrograms of genomic DNA from cryopreserved PBMCs supplied material for TCR beta libraries. Sequenced here: PBMCs, sampled before ibrutinib treatment. The TCR comes from a human donor with chronic lymphocytic leukemia. This chain connects TRBV7-9 to TRBJ2-1; D uncertain. In DNA form, the CDR3 reads TGTGCCAGCAGCCAAGACAACAATGAGCAGTTCTTC. Translated: CASSQDNNEQFF.